The present entry profiles one T cell receptor (beta chain) with its context. Method: immunoSEQ multiplex PCR; TCRdb's copy keeps in-frame clones and lacks some. Of about 1.5 million clones detected, around 98% appear once; the ten largest clones hold 0.4% to 0.45%. The sample belongs to a study of shared clonotypes between healthy human individuals. V was trimmed by 0 bases and J by 4 bases, leaving 13 bases between them. The germline V gene has CDR1 GTSNPN and CDR2 SVGIG (reference sequence). CDR3 length: 14 amino acids. The V and J genes are TRBV30 and TRBJ2-7; the D is unclear. This clonotype was obtained from a young man in good health. Sequenced material: naive CD4+ T cells sorted from blood. Stated subset: CD45RA+ positively selected. CDR3 amino acids: CAWSVLFPNYEQYF. DNA for the CDR3: TGTGCCTGGAGTGTACTCTTTCCGAATTACGAGCAGTACTTC.